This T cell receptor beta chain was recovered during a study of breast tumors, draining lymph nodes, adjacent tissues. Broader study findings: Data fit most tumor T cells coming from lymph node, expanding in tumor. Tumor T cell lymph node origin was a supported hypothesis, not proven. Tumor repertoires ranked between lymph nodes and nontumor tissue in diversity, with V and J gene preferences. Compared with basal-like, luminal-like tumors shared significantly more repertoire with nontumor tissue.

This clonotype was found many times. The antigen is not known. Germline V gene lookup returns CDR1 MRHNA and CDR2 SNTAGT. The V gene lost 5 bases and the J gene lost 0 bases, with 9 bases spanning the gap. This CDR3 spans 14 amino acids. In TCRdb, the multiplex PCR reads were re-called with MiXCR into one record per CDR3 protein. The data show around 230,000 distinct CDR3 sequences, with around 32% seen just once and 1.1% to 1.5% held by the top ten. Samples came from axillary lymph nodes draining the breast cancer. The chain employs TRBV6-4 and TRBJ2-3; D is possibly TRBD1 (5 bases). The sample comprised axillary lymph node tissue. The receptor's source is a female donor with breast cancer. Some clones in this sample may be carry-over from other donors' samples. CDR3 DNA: TGTGCCAGCAGTCAGGGCGGCAGCACAGATACGCAGTATTTT. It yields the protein CASSQGGSTDTQYF.